This T cell receptor beta chain comes out of a study of T-cell memory formation after mild COVID-19. V was pared by 0 bases and J by 2 bases, with 8 bases between. Looked up from germline, CDR1 is SGHRS and CDR2 is YFSETQ. This CDR3 comprises 14 residues. This clonotype was seen ten or more times. MiXCR was run by TCRdb on the 5' RACE reads, yielding one entry per CDR3 protein. The profile covers approximately 290,000 distinct CDR3 sequences, with under 8.5% appearing a single time and about 22% taken by the ten largest. This TCR was sampled from a young man who had mild COVID-19 (a few samples of this study predate the infection). Cell type and time point are not known. This chain joins TRBV5-1 and TRBJ1-2; D not certain. The source material was PBMCs or a T cell subset sorted from them (not recorded which). CDR3: CASSLAVGNYGYTF. The DNA for the CDR3 is TGCGCCAGCAGCTTGGCGGTGGGGAACTATGGCTACACCTTC.